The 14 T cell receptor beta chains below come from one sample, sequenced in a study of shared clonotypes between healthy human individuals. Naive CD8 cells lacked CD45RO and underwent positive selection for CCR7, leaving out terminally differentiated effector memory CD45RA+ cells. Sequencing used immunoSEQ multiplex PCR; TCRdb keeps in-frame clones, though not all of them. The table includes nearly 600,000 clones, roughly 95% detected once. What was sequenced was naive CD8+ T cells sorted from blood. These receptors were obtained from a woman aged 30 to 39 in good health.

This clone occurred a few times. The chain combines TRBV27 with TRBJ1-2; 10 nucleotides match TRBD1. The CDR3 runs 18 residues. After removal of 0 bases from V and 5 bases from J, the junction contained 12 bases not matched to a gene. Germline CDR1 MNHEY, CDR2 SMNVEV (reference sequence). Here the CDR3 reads CASSLSPRDRGGSYGYTF. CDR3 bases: TGTGCCAGCAGTTTATCACCCCGGGACAGGGGCGGAAGTTATGGCTACACCTTC.

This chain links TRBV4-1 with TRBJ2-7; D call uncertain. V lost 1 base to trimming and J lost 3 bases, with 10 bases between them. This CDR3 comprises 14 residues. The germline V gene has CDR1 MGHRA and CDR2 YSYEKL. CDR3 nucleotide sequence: TGCGCCAGCAGCCAAGCGGTAAGGGACTACGAGCAGTACTTC. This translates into CASSQAVRDYEQYF.

CDR3 in DNA: TGTGCCAGCAGTTACGGGCGGGAGGGGGGAAATGAGCAGTTCTTC. This encodes CASSYGREGGNEQFF. The chain links TRBV6-5 to TRBJ2-1; 9 bases line up with TRBD2. The CDR3 consists of 15 residues. With 2 bases clipped from V and 7 bases from J, the junction kept 6 bases outside the gene matches. CDR1 is MNHEY and CDR2 is SVGAGI in the germline V gene.

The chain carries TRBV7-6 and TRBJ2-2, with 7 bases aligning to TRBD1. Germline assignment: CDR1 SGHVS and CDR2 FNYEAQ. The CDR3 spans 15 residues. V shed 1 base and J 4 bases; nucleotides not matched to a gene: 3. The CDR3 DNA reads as TGTGCCAGCAGCTTAGGACAGGGTGGCACCGGGGAGCTGTTTTTT. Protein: CASSLGQGGTGELFF. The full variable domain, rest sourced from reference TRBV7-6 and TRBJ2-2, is GAGVSQSPRYKVTKRGQDVALRCDPISGHVSLYWYRQALGQGPEFLTYFNYEAQQDKSGLPNDRFSAERPEGSISTLTIQRTEQRDSAMYRCASSLGQGGTGELFFGEGSRLTVL.

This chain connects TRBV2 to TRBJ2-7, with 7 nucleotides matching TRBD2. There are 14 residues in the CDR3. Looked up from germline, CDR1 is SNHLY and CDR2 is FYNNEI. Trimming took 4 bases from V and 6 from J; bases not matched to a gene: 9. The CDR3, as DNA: TGTGCCAGCAGTGTAGGCGCGGGAGCAGGCGAGCAGTACTTC. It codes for CASSVGAGAGEQYF.

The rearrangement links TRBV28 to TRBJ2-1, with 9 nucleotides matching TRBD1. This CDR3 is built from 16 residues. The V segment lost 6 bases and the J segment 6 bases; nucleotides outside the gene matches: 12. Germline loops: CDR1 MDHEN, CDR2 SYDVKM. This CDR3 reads CASSSIQGARANEQFF. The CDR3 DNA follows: TGTGCCAGCAGCTCAATACAGGGGGCCCGGGCCAATGAGCAGTTCTTC.

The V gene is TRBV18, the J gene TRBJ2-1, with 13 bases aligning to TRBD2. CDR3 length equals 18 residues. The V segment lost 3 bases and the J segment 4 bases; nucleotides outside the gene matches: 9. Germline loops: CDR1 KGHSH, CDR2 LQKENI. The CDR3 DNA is TGTGCCAGCTCACCCCTCAGCGGACTAGCGGGGGATTACAATGAGCAGTTCTTC. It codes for CASSPLSGLAGDYNEQFF. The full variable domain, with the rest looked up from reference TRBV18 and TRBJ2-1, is NAGVMQNPRHLVRRRGQEARLRCSPMKGHSHVYWYRQLPEEGLKFMVYLQKENIIDESGMPKERFSAEFPKEGPSILRIQQVVRGDSAAYFCASSPLSGLAGDYNEQFFGPGTRLTVL.

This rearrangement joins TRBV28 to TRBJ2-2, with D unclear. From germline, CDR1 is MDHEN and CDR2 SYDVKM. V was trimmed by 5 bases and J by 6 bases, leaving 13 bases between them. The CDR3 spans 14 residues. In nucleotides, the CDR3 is TGTGCCAGCAGTCAAAGAGACAAGGCCGGGGAGCTGTTTTTT. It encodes CASSQRDKAGELFF. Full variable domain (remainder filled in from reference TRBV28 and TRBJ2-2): DVKVTQSSRYLVKRTGEKVFLECVQDMDHENMFWYRQDPGLGLRLIYFSYDVKMKEKGDIPEGYSVSREKKERFSLILESASTNQTSMYLCASSQRDKAGELFFGEGSRLTVL.

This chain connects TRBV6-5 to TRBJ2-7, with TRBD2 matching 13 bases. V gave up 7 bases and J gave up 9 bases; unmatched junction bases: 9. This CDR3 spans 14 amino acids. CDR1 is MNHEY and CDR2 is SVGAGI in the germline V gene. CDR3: CASIRTSGSGVQYF. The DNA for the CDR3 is TGTGCCAGCATCCGGACTAGCGGGAGCGGGGTGCAGTACTTC.

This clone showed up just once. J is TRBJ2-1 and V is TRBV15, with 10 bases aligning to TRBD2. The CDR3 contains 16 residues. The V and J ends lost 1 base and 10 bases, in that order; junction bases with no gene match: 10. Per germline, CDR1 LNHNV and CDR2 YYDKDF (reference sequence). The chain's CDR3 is CATSRGTEGLAAEQFF. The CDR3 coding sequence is TGTGCCACCAGCAGAGGGACAGAAGGACTAGCGGCAGAGCAGTTCTTC.

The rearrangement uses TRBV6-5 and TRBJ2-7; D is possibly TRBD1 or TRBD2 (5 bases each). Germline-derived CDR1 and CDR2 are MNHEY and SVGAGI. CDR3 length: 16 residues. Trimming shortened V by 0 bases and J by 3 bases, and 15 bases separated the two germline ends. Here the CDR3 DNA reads TGTGCCAGCAGTTACTCTGTTGGGGGAGTCAGCTACGAGCAGTACTTC. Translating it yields CASSYSVGGVSYEQYF.

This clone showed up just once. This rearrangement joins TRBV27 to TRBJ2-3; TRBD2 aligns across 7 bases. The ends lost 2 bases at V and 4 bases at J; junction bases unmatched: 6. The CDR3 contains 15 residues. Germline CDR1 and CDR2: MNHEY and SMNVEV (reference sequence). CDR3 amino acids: CASSLMGLSSDTQYF. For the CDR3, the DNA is TGTGCCAGCAGTTTAATGGGACTATCATCAGATACGCAGTATTTT.

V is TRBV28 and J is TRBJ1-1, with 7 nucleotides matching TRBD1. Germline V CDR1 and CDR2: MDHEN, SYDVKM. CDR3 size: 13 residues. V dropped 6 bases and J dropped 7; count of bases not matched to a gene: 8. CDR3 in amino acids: CASSDRVAGEAFF. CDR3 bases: TGTGCCAGCAGCGACAGGGTCGCCGGTGAAGCTTTCTTT.

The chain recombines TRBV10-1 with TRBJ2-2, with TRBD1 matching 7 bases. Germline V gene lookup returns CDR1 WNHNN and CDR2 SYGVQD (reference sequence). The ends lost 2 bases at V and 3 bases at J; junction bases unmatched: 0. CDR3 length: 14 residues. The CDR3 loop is CASSETGDTGELFF. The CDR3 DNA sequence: TGCGCCAGCAGTGAGACAGGGGACACCGGGGAGCTGTTTTTT.